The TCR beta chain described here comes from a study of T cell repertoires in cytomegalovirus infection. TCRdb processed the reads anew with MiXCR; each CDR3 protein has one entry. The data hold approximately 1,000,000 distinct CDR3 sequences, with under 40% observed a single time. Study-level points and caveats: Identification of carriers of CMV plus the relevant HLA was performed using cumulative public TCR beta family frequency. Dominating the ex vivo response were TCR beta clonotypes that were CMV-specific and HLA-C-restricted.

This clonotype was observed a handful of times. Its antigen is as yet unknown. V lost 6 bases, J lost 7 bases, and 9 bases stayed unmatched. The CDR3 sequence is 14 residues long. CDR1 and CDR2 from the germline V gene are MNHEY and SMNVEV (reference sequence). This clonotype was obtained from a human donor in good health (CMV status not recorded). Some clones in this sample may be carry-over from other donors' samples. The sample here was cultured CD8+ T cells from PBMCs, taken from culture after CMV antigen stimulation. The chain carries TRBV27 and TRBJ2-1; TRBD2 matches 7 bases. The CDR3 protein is CASSHIGGRNEQFF. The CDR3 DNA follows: TGTGCCAGCAGCCATATCGGGGGGAGGAATGAGCAGTTCTTC.